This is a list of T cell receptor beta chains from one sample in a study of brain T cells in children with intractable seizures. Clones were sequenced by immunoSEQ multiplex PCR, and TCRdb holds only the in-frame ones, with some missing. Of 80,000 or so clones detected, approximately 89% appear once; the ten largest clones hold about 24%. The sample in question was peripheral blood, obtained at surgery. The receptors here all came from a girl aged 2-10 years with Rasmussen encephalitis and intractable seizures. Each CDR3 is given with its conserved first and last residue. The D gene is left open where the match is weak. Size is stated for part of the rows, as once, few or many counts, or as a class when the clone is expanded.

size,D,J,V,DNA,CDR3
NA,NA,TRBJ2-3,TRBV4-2,TGTGCCAGCAGCCAAGTAACGGATACGCAGTATTTT,CASSQVTDTQYF
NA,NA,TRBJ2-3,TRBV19,TGTGCCAGCGCCCGGCCGGGACCCACAGATACGCAGTATTTT,CASARPGPTDTQYF
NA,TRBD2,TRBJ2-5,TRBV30,TGTGCCCAAAAAGCGGGAGGGCCGTTAGGGGAGACCCAGTACTTC,CAQKAGGPLGETQYF
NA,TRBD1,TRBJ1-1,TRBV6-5,TGTGCCAGCAGTTACTCCGGGACAGGGCGAGCTTTCTTT,CASSYSGTGRAFF
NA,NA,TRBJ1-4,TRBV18,TGTGCCAGCTCACCTACTGGCCGGGGTGAAAAACTGTTTTTT,CASSPTGRGEKLFF
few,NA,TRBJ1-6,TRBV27,TGTGCCGCCGCGGAGAAGGGAAGTTCACCCCTCCACTTT,CAAAEKGSSPLHF
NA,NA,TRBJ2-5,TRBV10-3,TGTGCCATCAGTGAAGGGCAGAGTGGGGAGACCCAGTACTTC,CAISEGQSGETQYF
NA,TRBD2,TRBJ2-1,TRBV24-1,TGTGCCACCAGTGATTCCGGGACTAGCGGGGTCCATGAGCAGTTCTTC,CATSDSGTSGVHEQFF
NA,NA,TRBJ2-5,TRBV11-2,TGTGCCAGCAGCTGGCGACTAGATGCGACCCAGTACTTC,CASSWRLDATQYF
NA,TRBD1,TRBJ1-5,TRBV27,TGTGCCAGCAGAGCGGCGACAGGGTATAGCAATCAGCCCCAGCATTTT,CASRAATGYSNQPQHF
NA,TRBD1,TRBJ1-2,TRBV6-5,TGTGCCAGCAGTTACCTGTACAGGGGCCCATATGGCTACACCTTC,CASSYLYRGPYGYTF
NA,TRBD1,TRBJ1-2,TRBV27,TGTGCCAGCAGTTCGAGATACAGGGGTAACTATGGCTACACCTTC,CASSSRYRGNYGYTF
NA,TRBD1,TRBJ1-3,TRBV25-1,TGTGCCAGCCGGGACAGTGGTGGAAACACCATATATTTT,CASRDSGGNTIYF
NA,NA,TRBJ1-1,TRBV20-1,TGCAGTGCTAGAGTTGGGGGTATAGCTTTCTTT,CSARVGGIAFF
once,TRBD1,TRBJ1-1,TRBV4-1,TGCGCCAGCAGCCAAGCTCAGGGGGCTGTCACTGAAGCTTTCTTT,CASSQAQGAVTEAFF
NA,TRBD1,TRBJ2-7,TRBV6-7,TGTGCCAGCAGTTACTCGACGACAGGGTTTGGCGAGCAGTACTTC,CASSYSTTGFGEQYF
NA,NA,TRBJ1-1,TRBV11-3,TGTGCCAGCAGCTGGCGGGCGACTGAAGCTTTCTTT,CASSWRATEAFF
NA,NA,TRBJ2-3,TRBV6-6,TGTGCCAGCAGCCTTGGGGCAGTATCACTTTCGTACGTCCCTAGCACAGATACGCAGTATTTT,CASSLGAVSLSYVPSTDTQYF
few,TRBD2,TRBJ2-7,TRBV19,TGTGCCAGTAGTATGCCGGCTAGCGGGAGCTACGAGCAGTACTTC,CASSMPASGSYEQYF
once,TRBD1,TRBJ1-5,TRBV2,TGTGCCAGCAGTACCGACAGGGCTAGGGGCAATCAGCCCCAGCATTTT,CASSTDRARGNQPQHF
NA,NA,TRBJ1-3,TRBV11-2,TGTGCCAGCAGCTTTGACGGTGGAAACACCATATATTTT,CASSFDGGNTIYF
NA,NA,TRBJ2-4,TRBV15,TGTGCCACCAGCAGAGATTTACCCTACGGGACGAGTAAAAACATTCAGTACTTC,CATSRDLPYGTSKNIQYF
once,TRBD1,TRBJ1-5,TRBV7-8,TGTGCCAGCACCTCGACAGGGGGCTTTCAGCCCCAGCATTTT,CASTSTGGFQPQHF
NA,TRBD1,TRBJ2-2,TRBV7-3,TGTGCCAGCAGCTTAGTGACAGGGGACACCGGGGAGCTGTTTTTT,CASSLVTGDTGELFF
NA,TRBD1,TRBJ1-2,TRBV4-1,TGCGCCAGCAGCCAAGAGCCGGCAGGGGGCATAGGGAACTATGGCTACACCTTC,CASSQEPAGGIGNYGYTF
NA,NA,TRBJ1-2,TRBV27,TGTGCCAGCAGTAGGACCGGGACGTTTAACTATGGCTACACCTTC,CASSRTGTFNYGYTF
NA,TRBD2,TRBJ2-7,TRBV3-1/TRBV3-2,TGTGCCAGCAGCCAAGGCGTAGCGGGGTCCCACGAGCAGTACTTC,CASSQGVAGSHEQYF
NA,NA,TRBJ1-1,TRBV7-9,TGTGCCAGCATCGACCGATACACTGAAGCTTTCTTT,CASIDRYTEAFF
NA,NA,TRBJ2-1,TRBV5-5,TGTGCCAGCAGCTTGGCCGGATCAGACTACAATGAGCAGTTCTTC,CASSLAGSDYNEQFF
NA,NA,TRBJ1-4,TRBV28,TGTGCCAGCAGTTCCCCCGGGGGGCGGGGCGAAAAACTGTTTTTT,CASSSPGGRGEKLFF
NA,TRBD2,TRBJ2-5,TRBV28,TGTGCCAGCAGTTTACTAGCGGGGGGGACCCAGTACTTC,CASSLLAGGTQYF
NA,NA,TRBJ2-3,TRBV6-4,TGTGCCAGCAGTGACGGGGGTAAGAGCACAGATACGCAGTATTTT,CASSDGGKSTDTQYF